The clone carrying this TCR beta chain was recorded a few times. Its antigen is unidentified. This sample was included in a study of T cell responses to AZD1222 COVID-19 vaccine. Losses at the gene ends were 3 bases for V and 5 bases for J; bases not matched to a gene: 5. The CDR3 has 15 amino acids. The V gene's germline CDR1 is SGDLS and CDR2 YYNGEE. The study's findings and limits: Baseline seropositivity characterized only a handful of AZD1222 recipients.

Method: immunoSEQ multiplex PCR; TCRdb's copy keeps in-frame clones and lacks some. The table has roughly 200,000 clones, approximately 90% seen once; the top ten hold more than 1.5%. The specimen comprised peripheral blood, sampled 28 days after the second AZD1222 dose. This receptor was identified in an adult who received the AZD1222 COVID-19 vaccine. The gene calls are TRBV9 and TRBJ1-1; the match to TRBD1 covers 12 bases. The DNA of the CDR3 is TGTGCCAGCAGCGGATGGGACAGGGGGCAAACTGAAGCTTTCTTT. It yields the protein CASSGWDRGQTEAFF. The full variable domain, rest sourced from reference TRBV9 and TRBJ1-1, is DSGVTQTPKHLITATGQRVTLRCSPRSGDLSVYWYQQSLDQGLQFLIQYYNGEERAKGNILERFSAQQFPDLHSELNLSSLELGDSALYFCASSGWDRGQTEAFFGQGTRLTVV.